This entry lists 4 T cell receptor beta chains sequenced from one sample in a study of T cell repertoires in cytomegalovirus infection. TCRdb re-derived calls from the reads in MiXCR, one entry per CDR3 protein. The sample lists approximately 240,000 distinct CDR3 sequences, 10% to 15% seen once, with 1.5% to 2% in the top ten. The sample comprised PBMCs. The receptors were gathered from a human donor in good health (CMV status not recorded). Some clones in this sample may be carry-over from other donors' samples.

This clonotype was seen only a few times. This rearrangement joins TRBV20-1 to TRBJ1-2; 9 positions agree with TRBD1. V lost 0 bases to trimming and J lost 4 bases; unmatched junction nucleotides: 6. CDR1 and CDR2 (germline): DFQATT, SNEGSKA (reference sequence). The CDR3 contains 15 residues. For the CDR3, the DNA is TGCAGTGCTAGAGATAGGGGACAGGGTGGCTATGGCTACACCTTC. It codes for CSARDRGQGGYGYTF.

This clonotype was observed many times. The V gene is TRBV5-1, the J gene TRBJ2-7; TRBD1 aligns across 9 bases. Germline V gene sequence: CDR1 SGHRS, CDR2 YFSETQ. V dropped 6 bases and J dropped 3; count of bases not matched to a gene: 7. CDR3 size: 14 residues. Written as DNA, the CDR3 is TGCGCCAGCAATCCCGGGACAGGGATCTACGAGCAGTACTTC. It is translated as CASNPGTGIYEQYF.

This clonotype was recorded a few times. This CDR3 reads CASSYGTGTDSGNTIYF. In DNA form, the CDR3 reads TGTGCCAGCAGTTACGGTACCGGGACAGACTCTGGAAACACCATATATTTT. V gene TRBV6-6 combines with J gene TRBJ1-3; 7 nucleotides match TRBD1. CDR1 MNHNY and CDR2 SVGAGI come from the germline V gene (reference sequence). With 2 bases clipped from V and 0 bases from J, the junction kept 7 bases outside the gene matches. The CDR3 length is 17 residues.

This clonotype has more than one count but fewer than ten. The chain couples TRBV10-3 to TRBJ1-1, with D perhaps TRBD1 (6 bases). The CDR3 covers 16 residues. V lost 2 bases and J 5 bases, leaving 18 bases between the germline ends. CDR1 and CDR2 (germline): ENHRY, SYGVKD. CDR3 sequence reads: CAISEPMTGGSTEAFF. As DNA, the CDR3 is TGTGCCATCAGTGAGCCGATGACAGGCGGGAGTACTGAAGCTTTCTTT.